This TCR beta chain was captured by sequencing in a study of Graves' ophthalmopathy and Graves' hyperthyroidism. Study results and limitations: Stable hyperthyroidism and ophthalmopathy were told apart by a 13-signature model, which achieved 85% to 90% sensitivity and more than 75% specificity. Also, most clonotypes expanded in the thyroid above 0.001 frequency appeared in blood.

Other autoimmune diseases, uncontrolled infections, pregnancy and lactation each led to patient exclusion. It was from 9.5 to 10 ml of fresh peripheral blood that the PBMCs came. The TCR beta CDR3 regions underwent amplification from RNA transcripts. First-round RT-PCR employed HTBI primers, with a second-round multiplex PCR after it. TCRdb re-called the multiplex PCR reads through MiXCR, storing one row per CDR3 protein. The sample includes approximately 210,000 distinct CDR3 sequences, 29% of them seen just once. This clonotype was observed at least ten times. No antigen is known for it. This sequence may be a read error, since a much larger clone differs from it by one base. Germline CDR1 is MNHEY and CDR2 is SVGAGI. The CDR3 totals 15 residues. The germline V and J ends were trimmed by 4 bases and 3 bases, with 13 bases remaining between them.

The sequence was collected from a man between 45 and 60 years old with Graves' ophthalmopathy. V and J are TRBV6-5 and TRBJ1-5, with D perhaps matching TRBD1 (6 bases). Sequenced material: peripheral blood. Written as DNA, the CDR3 is TGTGCCAGCAGTTTCCGGGACAAGACCAATCAGCCCCAGCATTTT. Translation: CASSFRDKTNQPQHF.